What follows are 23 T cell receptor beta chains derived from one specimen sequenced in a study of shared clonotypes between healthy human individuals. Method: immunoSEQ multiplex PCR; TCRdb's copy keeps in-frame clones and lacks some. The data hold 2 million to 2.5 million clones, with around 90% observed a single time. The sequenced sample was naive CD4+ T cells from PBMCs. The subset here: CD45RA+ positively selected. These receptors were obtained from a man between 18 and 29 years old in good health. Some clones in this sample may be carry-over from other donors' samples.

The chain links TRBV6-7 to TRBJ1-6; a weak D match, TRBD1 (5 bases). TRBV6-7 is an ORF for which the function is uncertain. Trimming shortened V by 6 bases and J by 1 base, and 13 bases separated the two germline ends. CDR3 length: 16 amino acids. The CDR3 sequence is CASRPGGGSYNSPLHF. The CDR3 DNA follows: TGTGCCAGCAGACCCGGGGGGGGTTCCTATAATTCACCCCTCCACTTT.

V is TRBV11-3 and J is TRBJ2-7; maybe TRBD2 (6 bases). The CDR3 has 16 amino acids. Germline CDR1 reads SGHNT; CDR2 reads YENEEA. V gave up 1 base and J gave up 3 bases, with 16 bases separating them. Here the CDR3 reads CASSLGGDPSFYEQYF. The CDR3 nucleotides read TGTGCCAGCAGCTTAGGGGGGGACCCATCCTTCTACGAGCAGTACTTC.

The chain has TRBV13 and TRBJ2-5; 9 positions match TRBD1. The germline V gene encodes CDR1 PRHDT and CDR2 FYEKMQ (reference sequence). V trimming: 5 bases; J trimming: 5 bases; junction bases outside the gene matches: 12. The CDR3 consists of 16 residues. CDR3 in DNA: TGTGCCAGCAGCACCGGACAGGGGAGAATTTGGGAGACCCAGTACTTC. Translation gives CASSTGQGRIWETQYF.

Here the CDR3 reads CAISALGTRDVGQFF. CDR3 DNA sequence: TGTGCCATCAGTGCTCTCGGGACTAGGGATGTGGGGCAGTTCTTC. The chain combines TRBV10-3 with TRBJ2-1; 8 bases are a match to TRBD2. Germline assignment: CDR1 ENHRY and CDR2 SYGVKD. The length of the CDR3 is 15 residues. V lost 4 bases, J lost 12 bases, and 14 bases stayed unmatched.

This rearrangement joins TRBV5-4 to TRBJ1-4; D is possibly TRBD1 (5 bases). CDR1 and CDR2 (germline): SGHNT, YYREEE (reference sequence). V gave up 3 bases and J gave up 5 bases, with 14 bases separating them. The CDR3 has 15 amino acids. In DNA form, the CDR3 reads TGTGCCAGCAGCTGGGGAGGGGCCGAAAATGAAAAACTGTTTTTT. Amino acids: CASSWGGAENEKLFF.

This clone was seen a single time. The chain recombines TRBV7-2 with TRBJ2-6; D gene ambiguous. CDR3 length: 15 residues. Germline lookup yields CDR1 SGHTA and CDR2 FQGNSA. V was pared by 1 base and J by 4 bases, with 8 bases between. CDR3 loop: CASSLGLPGANVLTF. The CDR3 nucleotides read TGTGCCAGCAGCTTAGGGCTCCCGGGGGCCAACGTCCTGACTTTC.

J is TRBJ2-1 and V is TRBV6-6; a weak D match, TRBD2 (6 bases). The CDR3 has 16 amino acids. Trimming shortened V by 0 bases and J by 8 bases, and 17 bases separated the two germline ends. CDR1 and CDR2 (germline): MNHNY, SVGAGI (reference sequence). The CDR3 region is CASSYSRPRRGYEQFF. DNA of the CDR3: TGTGCCAGCAGTTACTCTAGACCACGGAGGGGATATGAGCAGTTCTTC.

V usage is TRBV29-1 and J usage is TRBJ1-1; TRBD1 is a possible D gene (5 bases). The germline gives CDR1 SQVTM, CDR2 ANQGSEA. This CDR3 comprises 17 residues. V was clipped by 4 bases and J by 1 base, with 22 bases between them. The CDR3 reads CSVGLRARSHRNTEAFF. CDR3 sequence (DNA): TGCAGCGTTGGCCTCAGGGCCCGGTCACACCGGAACACTGAAGCTTTCTTT.

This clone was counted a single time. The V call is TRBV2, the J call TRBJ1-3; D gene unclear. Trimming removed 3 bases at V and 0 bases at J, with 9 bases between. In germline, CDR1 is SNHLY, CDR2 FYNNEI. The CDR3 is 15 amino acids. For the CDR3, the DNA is TGTGCCAGCAGTGATATACTCCTCTCTGGAAACACCATATATTTT. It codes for CASSDILLSGNTIYF.

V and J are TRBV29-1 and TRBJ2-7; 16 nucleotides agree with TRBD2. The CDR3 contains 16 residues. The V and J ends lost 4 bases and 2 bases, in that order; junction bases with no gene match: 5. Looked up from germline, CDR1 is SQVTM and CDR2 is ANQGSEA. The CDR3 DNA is TGCAGCGTTGCGGGACTAGCGGGAGGGACCCCCTACGAGCAGTACTTC. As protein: CSVAGLAGGTPYEQYF.

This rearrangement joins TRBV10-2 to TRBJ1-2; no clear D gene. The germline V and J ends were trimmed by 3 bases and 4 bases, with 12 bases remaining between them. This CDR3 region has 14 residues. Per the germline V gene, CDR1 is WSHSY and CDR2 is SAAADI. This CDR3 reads CASSDVSTGYGYTF. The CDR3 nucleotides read TGCGCCAGCAGTGATGTCAGCACGGGCTATGGCTACACCTTC.

The CDR3 coding sequence is TGCGCCAGCAGCCCGCAGGGGGGACCCTACGAGCAGTACTTC. This codes for CASSPQGGPYEQYF. The chain has TRBV4-1 and TRBJ2-7; maybe TRBD1 (7 bases). Germline-derived CDR1 and CDR2 are MGHRA and YSYEKL. CDR3 length: 14 residues. V was trimmed by 4 bases and J by 2 bases, leaving 12 bases between them.

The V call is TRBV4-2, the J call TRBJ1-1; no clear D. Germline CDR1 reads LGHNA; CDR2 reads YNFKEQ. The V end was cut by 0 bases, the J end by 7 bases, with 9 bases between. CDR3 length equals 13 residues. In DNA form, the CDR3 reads TGTGCCAGCAGCCAAGACCCCGACGGTGAAGCTTTCTTT. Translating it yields CASSQDPDGEAFF.

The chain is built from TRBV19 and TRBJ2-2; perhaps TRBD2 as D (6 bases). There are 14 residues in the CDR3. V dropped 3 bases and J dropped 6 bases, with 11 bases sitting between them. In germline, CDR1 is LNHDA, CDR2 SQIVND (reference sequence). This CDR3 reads CASSIVWRAGELFF. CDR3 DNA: TGTGCCAGTAGTATTGTGTGGAGGGCCGGGGAGCTGTTTTTT.

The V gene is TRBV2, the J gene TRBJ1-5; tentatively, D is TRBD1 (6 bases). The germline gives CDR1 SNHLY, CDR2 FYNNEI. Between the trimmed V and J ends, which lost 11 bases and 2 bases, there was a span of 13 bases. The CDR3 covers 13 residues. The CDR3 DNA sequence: TGTGCCGGAACAGGGTCCCGCAATCAGCCCCAGCATTTT. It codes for CAGTGSRNQPQHF.

The CDR3 protein is CASSSNGGQVDYGYTF. The CDR3 DNA reads TGTGCCAGCAGTTCGAATGGGGGACAGGTGGACTATGGCTACACCTTC. The chain links TRBV28 to TRBJ1-2, with 8 bases identical to TRBD1. The length of the CDR3 is 16 residues. The germline V gene has CDR1 MDHEN and CDR2 SYDVKM. Trimming removed 4 bases from V and 3 bases from J; junction bases left unmatched: 10.

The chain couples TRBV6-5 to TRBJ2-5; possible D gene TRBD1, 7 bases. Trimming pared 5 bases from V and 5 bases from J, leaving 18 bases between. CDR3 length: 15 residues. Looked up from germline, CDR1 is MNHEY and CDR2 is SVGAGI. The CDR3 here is CASSPQGGAWETQYF. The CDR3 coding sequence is TGTGCCAGCAGTCCCCAGGGGGGCGCGTGGGAGACCCAGTACTTC.

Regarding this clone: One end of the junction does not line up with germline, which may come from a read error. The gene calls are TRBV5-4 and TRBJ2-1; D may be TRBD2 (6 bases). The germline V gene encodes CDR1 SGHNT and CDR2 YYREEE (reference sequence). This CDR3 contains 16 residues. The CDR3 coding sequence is TGCGCCAGCAGCCAACTAACGGGAGTGGCTGTAAATGAGCAGTTCTTC. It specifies CASSQLTGVAVNEQFF.

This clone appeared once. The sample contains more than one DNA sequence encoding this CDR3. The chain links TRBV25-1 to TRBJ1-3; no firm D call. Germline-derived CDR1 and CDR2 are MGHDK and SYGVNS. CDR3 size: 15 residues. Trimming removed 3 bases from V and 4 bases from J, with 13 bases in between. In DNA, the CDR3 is TGTGCCAGCAGTGACCCTAGGCAAGGGGGAAACACCATATATTTT. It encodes CASSDPRQGGNTIYF. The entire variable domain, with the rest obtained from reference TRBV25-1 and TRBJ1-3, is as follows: EADIYQTPRYLVIGTGKKITLECSQTMGHDKMYWYQQDPGMELHLIHYSYGVNSTEKGDLSSESTVSRIRTEHFPLTLESARPSHTSQYLCASSDPRQGGNTIYFGEGSWLTVV.

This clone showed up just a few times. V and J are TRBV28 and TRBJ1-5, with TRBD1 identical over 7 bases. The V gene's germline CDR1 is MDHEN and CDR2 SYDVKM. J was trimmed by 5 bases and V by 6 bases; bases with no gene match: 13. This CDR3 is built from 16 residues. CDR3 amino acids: CASREDRASRYQPQHF. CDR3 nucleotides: TGTGCCAGCAGGGAAGACAGGGCGTCTAGATATCAGCCCCAGCATTTT.

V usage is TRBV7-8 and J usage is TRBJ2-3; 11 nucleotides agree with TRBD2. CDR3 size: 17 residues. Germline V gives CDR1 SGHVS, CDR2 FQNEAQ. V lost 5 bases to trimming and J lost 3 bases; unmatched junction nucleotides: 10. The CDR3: CASSPGISGRGTDTQYF. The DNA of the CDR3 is TGTGCCAGCAGCCCCGGGATTAGCGGGAGGGGGACAGATACGCAGTATTTT.

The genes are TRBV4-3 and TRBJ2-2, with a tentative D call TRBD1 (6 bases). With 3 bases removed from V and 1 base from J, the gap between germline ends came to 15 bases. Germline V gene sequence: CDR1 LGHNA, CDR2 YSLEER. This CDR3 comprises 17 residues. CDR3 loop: CASSQDRSQWNTGELFF. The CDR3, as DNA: TGCGCCAGCAGCCAGGACAGATCCCAATGGAACACCGGGGAGCTGTTTTTT.

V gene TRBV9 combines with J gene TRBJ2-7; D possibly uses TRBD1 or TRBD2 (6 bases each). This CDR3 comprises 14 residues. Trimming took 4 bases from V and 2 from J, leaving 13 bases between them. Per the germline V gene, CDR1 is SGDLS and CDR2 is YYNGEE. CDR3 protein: CASSLGGQTYEQYF. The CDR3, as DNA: TGTGCCAGCAGCCTAGGGGGGCAGACCTACGAGCAGTACTTC.